This is a list of T cell receptor beta chains from one sample in a study of shared T cell receptors in the human thymus. The table came from immunoSEQ multiplex PCR; TCRdb's copy has only in-frame clones and leaves some out. Here the sample spans some 700,000 clones, 70% to 90% being singletons. This sample also appeared in a second study, on human thymus T cells.

Input material: thymocytes. The receptors originated from a girl less than two years old with a congenital heart defect. Both conserved end residues are part of each CDR3.

v_gene	j_gene	CDR3aa
TRBV9	TRBJ1-1	CASSAKTGGRGNTEAFF
TRBV7-6	TRBJ1-2	CASSLDARTGTGRQGAYGYTF
TRBV5-1	TRBJ1-4	CASSLARRGFTNEKLFF
TRBV7-2	TRBJ2-7	CASSSGTGAFSYEQYF
TRBV2	TRBJ1-6	CASSGRRDSSPLHF
TRBV4-2	TRBJ2-5	CASSRYGTSWQETQYF
TRBV9	TRBJ2-5	CASSFRIAGGKETQYF
TRBV5-1	TRBJ2-2	CASSLGLANTGELFF
TRBV28	TRBJ1-2	CASSPPTGGNGYTF
TRBV9	TRBJ2-5	CASSVASGGAISETQYF
TRBV12-5	TRBJ1-1	CASGPRDRSSGAAQNTEAFF
TRBV5-4	TRBJ2-1	CASRTGQSSYNEQFF
TRBV19	TRBJ1-1	CASSRDSFFQAFF
TRBV27	TRBJ1-2	CASRPTSDRFNYGYTF